One and the same sample provided the 12 T cell receptor beta chains below, sequenced in a study of CD8 T cell repertoires and HIV-1 epitope variants. Profiling relied on immunoSEQ multiplex PCR, and the TCRdb table lists in-frame clones only, not all of them. The table shows 3,000 to 4,000 clones, with more than 65% occurring only once. The antigens for these receptors are not known. Sequencing input: cultured CD8+ T cells derived from PBMCs. All receptors come from a male donor with HIV.

This clone was recorded only once. Other DNA sequences from this sample encode an identical CDR3 as well. V is TRBV7-6 and J is TRBJ1-2, with 9 bases matching TRBD1. The CDR3 covers 13 residues. J was trimmed by 6 bases and V by 9 bases; bases with no gene match: 8. Looked up from germline, CDR1 is SGHVS and CDR2 is FNYEAQ. The CDR3 here is CASSGQGWNGYTF. DNA for the CDR3: TGTGCCAGTAGCGGACAGGGGTGGAATGGCTACACCTTC.

The sample holds one count of this clone. The chain joins TRBV5-6 to TRBJ2-7; 12 bases are shared with TRBD2. V shed 4 bases and J 0 bases; nucleotides not matched to a gene: 8. This CDR3 is 17 amino acids long. The germline gives CDR1 SGHDT, CDR2 YYEEEE. The CDR3 reads CASSASGGAPSSYEQYF. The CDR3 region has the DNA TGTGCCAGCAGCGCTAGCGGGGGGGCCCCAAGCTCCTACGAGCAGTACTTC.

The chain couples TRBV19 to TRBJ1-1, with a possible D match to TRBD1 (6 bases). Trimming cost V 7 bases and J 8 bases, with 11 bases left between them. Germline-derived CDR1 and CDR2 are LNHDA and SQIVND (reference sequence). The CDR3 length is 11 residues. CDR3 bases: TGTGCCAGTAACCCCGGACAGGAAGCTTTCTTT. This translates into CASNPGQEAFF. Complete variable domain (other parts from reference TRBV19 and TRBJ1-1): DGGITQSPKYLFRKEGQNVTLSCEQNLNHDAMYWYRQDPGQGLRLIYYSQIVNDFQKGDIAEGYSVSREKKESFPLTVTSAQKNPTAFYLCASNPGQEAFFGQGTRLTVV.

The sample holds a few counts of this clone. The rearrangement links TRBV4-1 to TRBJ2-2; no clear D. V gave up 0 bases and J gave up 1 base, with 3 bases separating them. Germline V gene sequence: CDR1 MGHRA, CDR2 YSYEKL. The CDR3 has 14 amino acids. CDR3 in DNA: TGCGCCAGCAGCCAAGATGGGAACACCGGGGAGCTGTTTTTT. Protein sequence: CASSQDGNTGELFF.

J is TRBJ2-1 and V is TRBV5-1, with 9 positions matching TRBD2. Germline assignment: CDR1 SGHRS and CDR2 YFSETQ. Trimming cost V 5 bases and J 5 bases; bases outside gene matches: 5. The CDR3 runs to 14 residues. The CDR3 loop reads CASSTTSGHNEQFF. In nucleotides, the CDR3 is TGCGCCAGCAGTACGACTAGCGGACACAATGAGCAGTTCTTC.

The CDR3 DNA reads as TGTGCCAGCAGCTTGGGACAGTACCTTCGTGAGCAGTACTTC. Its protein is CASSLGQYLREQYF. This chain links TRBV7-9 with TRBJ2-7, with 7 bases identical to TRBD1. The CDR3 contains 14 residues. Germline CDR1 SEHNR, CDR2 FQNEAQ (reference sequence). V gave up 3 bases and J gave up 7 bases; unmatched junction bases: 9.

The chain employs TRBV6-1 and TRBJ1-1; D is uncertain. V was clipped by 7 bases and J by 8 bases, with 14 bases between them. The germline CDR1 and CDR2 sequences are MNHNS and SASEGT. The CDR3 runs to 12 residues. The CDR3 here is CASISRTTEAFF. The CDR3, as DNA: TGTGCCAGCATTTCCCGAACGACAGAAGCTTTCTTT.

CDR3 region: CASSQVGTGGSYYGYTF. CDR3 nucleotides: TGTGCCAGCAGCCAAGTGGGGACAGGGGGCAGTTACTATGGCTACACCTTC. The chain employs TRBV4-2 and TRBJ1-2; 12 bases line up with TRBD1. V lost 1 base to trimming and J lost 3 bases; unmatched junction nucleotides: 6. Germline-derived CDR1 and CDR2 are LGHNA and YNFKEQ. The CDR3 runs 17 residues.

The gene calls are TRBV4-3 and TRBJ2-7, with 9 bases matching TRBD1. The CDR3 spans 16 residues. CDR1 is LGHNA, CDR2 YSLEER, per germline. With 3 bases clipped from V and 1 base from J, the junction kept 7 bases outside the gene matches. The CDR3, as DNA: TGCGCCAGCAGCCACTCCGGGACAGGGCAGTCCTACGAGCAGTACTTC. As protein: CASSHSGTGQSYEQYF.

This clone was counted only a few times. The chain combines TRBV6-1 with TRBJ2-7; unclear D gene. The CDR3 totals 14 residues. V lost 3 bases and J lost 2, with 11 bases in between. Germline CDR1 reads MNHNS; CDR2 reads SASEGT. The CDR3 DNA sequence: TGTGCCAGCAGTGATCTGCCCCCTCCCTACGAGCAGTACTTC. This translates into CASSDLPPPYEQYF.

CDR3 loop: CASSGQLDKAEELYNEQFF. The CDR3 nucleotides read TGTGCCAGCAGTGGGCAATTGGATAAAGCGGAGGAGCTGTACAATGAGCAGTTCTTC. The chain links TRBV28 to TRBJ2-1; a possible D gene is TRBD2 (5 bases). The germline CDR1 and CDR2 sequences are MDHEN and SYDVKM. V was shortened by 5 bases and J by 4 bases, with 27 bases between the two germline ends. CDR3 length: 19 residues.

This chain joins TRBV19 and TRBJ1-1; no clear D. V lost 5 bases and J lost 8, with 9 bases in between. The CDR3 extends over 11 amino acids. Germline lookup yields CDR1 LNHDA and CDR2 SQIVND (reference sequence). This CDR3 is CASSPGSEAFF. CDR3 nucleotides: TGTGCCAGTAGTCCCGGCAGCGAAGCTTTCTTT.